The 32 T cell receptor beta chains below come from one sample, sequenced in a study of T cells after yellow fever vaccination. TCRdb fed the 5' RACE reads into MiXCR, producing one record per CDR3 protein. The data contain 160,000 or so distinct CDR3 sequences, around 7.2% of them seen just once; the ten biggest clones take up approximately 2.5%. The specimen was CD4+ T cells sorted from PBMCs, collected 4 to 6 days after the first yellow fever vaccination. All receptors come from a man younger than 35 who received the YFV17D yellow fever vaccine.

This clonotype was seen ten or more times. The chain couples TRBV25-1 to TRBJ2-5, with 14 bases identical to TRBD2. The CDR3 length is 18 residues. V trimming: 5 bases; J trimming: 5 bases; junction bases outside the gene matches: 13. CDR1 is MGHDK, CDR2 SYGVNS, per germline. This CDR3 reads CASSSSKTSGGAAETQYF. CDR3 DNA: TGTGCCAGCAGTTCCTCGAAGACTAGCGGGGGGGCCGCGGAGACCCAGTACTTC. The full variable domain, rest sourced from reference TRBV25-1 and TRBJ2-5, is EADIYQTPRYLVIGTGKKITLECSQTMGHDKMYWYQQDPGMELHLIHYSYGVNSTEKGDLSSESTVSRIRTEHFPLTLESARPSHTSQYLCASSSSKTSGGAAETQYFGPGTRLLVL.

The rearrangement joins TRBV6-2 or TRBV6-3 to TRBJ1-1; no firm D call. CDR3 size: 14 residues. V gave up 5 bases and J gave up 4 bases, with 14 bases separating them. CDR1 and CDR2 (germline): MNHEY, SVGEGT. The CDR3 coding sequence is TGTGCCAGCAGTCGCGCCCCTGGTGGCACTGAAGCTTTCTTT. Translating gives CASSRAPGGTEAFF.

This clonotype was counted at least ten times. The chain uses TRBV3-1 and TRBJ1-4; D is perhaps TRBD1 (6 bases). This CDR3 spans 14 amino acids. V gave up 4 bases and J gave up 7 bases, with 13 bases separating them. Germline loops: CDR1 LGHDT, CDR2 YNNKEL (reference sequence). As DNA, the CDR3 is TGTGCCAGCAGCCGACAGGCGACGGCTGAAAAACTGTTTTTT. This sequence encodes CASSRQATAEKLFF.

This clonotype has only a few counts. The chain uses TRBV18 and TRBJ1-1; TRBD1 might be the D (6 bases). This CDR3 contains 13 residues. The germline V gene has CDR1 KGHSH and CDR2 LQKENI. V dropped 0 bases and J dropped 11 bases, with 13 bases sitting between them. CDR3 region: CASSPPGALEAFF. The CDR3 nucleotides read TGTGCCAGCTCACCACCGGGGGCGTTAGAGGCTTTCTTT.

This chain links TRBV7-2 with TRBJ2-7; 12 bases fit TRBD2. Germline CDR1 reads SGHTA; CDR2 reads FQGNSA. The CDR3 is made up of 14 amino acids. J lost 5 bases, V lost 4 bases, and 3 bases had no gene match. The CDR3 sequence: CASSSSGGEDEQYF. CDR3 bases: TGTGCCAGCAGCTCTAGCGGGGGGGAGGACGAGCAGTACTTC.

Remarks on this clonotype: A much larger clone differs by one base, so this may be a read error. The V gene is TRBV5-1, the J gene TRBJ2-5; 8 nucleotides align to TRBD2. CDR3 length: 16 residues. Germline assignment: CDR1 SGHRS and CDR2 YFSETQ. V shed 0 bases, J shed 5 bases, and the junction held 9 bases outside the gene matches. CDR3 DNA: TGCGCCAGCAGCTTGGTTGGCGGGGGGACCCATGAGACCCAGTACTTC. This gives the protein CASSLVGGGTHETQYF. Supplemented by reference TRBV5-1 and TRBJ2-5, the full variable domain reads KAGVTQTPRYLIKTRGQQVTLSCSPISGHRSVSWYQQTPGQGLQFLFEYFSETQRNKGNFPGRFSGRQFSNSRSEMNVSTLELGDSALYLCASSLVGGGTHETQYFGPGTRLLVL.

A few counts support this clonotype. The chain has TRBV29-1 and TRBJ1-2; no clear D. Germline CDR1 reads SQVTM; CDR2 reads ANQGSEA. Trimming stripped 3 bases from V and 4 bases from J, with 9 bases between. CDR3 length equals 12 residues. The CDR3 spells CSVEDNSYGYTF. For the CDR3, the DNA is TGCAGCGTTGAGGATAATAGCTATGGCTACACCTTC. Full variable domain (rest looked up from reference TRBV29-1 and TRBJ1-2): SAVISQKPSRDICQRGTSLTIQCQVDSQVTMMFWYRQQPGQSLTLIATANQGSEATYESGFVIDKFPISRPNLTFSTLTVSNMSPEDSSIYLCSVEDNSYGYTFGSGTRLTVV.

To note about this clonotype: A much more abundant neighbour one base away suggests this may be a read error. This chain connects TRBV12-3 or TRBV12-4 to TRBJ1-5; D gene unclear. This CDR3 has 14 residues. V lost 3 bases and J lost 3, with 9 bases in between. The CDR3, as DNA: TGTGCCAGCAGTTTCCTAAGATACAATCAGCCCCAGCATTTT. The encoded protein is CASSFLRYNQPQHF.

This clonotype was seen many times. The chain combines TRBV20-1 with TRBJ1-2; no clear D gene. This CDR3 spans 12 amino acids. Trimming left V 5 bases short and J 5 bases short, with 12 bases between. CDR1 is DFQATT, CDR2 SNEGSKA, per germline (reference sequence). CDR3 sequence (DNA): TGCAGTGCTCGTCCTCATCCATATGGCTACACCTTC. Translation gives CSARPHPYGYTF.

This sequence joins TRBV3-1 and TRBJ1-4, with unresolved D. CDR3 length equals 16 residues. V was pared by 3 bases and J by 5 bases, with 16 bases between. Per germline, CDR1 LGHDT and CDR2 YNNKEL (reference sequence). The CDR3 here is CASSQARRGGNEKLFF. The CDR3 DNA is TGTGCCAGCAGCCAGGCGAGGCGTGGTGGGAATGAAAAACTGTTTTTT.

The CDR3, as DNA: TGCGCCAGCAGCAGGCCCGGGACTAGCGGGGGGAGCTCCTACAATGAGCAGTTCTTC. This translates into CASSRPGTSGGSSYNEQFF. V usage is TRBV5-1 and J usage is TRBJ2-1; TRBD2 matches at 15 bases. The length of the CDR3 is 19 residues. The germline gives CDR1 SGHRS, CDR2 YFSETQ. V gave up 4 bases and J gave up 0 bases; unmatched junction bases: 8.

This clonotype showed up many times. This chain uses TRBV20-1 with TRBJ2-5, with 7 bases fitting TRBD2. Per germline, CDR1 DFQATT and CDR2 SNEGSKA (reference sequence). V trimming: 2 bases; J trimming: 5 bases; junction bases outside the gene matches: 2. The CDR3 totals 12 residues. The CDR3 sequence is CSARKLAETQYF. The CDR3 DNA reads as TGCAGTGCTAGAAAACTAGCGGAGACCCAGTACTTC.

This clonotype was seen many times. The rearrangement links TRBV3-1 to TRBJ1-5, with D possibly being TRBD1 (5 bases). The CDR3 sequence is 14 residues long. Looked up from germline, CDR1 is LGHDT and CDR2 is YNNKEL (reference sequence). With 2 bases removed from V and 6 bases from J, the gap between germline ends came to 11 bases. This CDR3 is CASSQRGGGQPQHF. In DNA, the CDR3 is TGTGCCAGCAGCCAAAGGGGCGGGGGTCAGCCCCAGCATTTT.

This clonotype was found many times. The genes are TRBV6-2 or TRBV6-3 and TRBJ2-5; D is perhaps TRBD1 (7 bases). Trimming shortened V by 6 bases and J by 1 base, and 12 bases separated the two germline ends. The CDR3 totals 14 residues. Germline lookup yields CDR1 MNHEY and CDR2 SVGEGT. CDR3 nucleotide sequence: TGTGCCAGCAGGACCAGGGGGGCCCAAGAGACCCAGTACTTC. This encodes CASRTRGAQETQYF.

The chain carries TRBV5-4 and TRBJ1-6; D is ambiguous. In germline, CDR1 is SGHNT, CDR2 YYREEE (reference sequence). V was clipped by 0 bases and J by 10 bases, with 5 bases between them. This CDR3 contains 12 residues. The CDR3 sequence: CASSLGQSPLHF. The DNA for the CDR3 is TGTGCCAGCAGCTTGGGACAATCACCCCTCCACTTT.

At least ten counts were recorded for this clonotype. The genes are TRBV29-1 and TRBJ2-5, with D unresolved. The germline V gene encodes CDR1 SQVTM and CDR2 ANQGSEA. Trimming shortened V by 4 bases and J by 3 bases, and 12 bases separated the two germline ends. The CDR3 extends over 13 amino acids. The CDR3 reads CSVVVLGKETQYF. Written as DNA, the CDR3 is TGCAGCGTTGTTGTACTGGGGAAAGAGACCCAGTACTTC. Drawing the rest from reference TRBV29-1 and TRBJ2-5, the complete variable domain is SAVISQKPSRDICQRGTSLTIQCQVDSQVTMMFWYRQQPGQSLTLIATANQGSEATYESGFVIDKFPISRPNLTFSTLTVSNMSPEDSSIYLCSVVVLGKETQYFGPGTRLLVL.

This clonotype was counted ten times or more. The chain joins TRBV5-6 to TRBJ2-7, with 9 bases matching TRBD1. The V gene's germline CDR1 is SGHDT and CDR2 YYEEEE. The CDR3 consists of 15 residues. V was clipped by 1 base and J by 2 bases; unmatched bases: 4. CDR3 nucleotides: TGTGCCAGCAGCTTGTTCACAGGGGGCGCCTACGAGCAGTACGTC. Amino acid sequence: CASSLFTGGAYEQYV.

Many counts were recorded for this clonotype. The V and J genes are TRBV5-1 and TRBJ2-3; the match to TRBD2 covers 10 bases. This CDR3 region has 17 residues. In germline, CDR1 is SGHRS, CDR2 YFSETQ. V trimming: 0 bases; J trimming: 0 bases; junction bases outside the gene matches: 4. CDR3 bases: TGCGCCAGCAGCTTGGCTCTAGCGGGGGATAGCACAGATACGCAGTATTTT. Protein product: CASSLALAGDSTDTQYF.

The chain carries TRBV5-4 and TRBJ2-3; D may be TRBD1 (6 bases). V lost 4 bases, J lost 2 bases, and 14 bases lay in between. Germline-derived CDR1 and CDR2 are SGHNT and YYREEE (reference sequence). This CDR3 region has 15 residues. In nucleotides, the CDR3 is TGTGCCAGCAGCGGAACCCGGGACAACACAGATACGCAGTATTTT. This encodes CASSGTRDNTDTQYF. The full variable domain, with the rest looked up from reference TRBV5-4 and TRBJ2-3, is ETGVTQSPTHLIKTRGQQVTLRCSSQSGHNTVSWYQQALGQGPQFIFQYYREEENGRGNFPPRFSGLQFPNYSSELNVNALELDDSALYLCASSGTRDNTDTQYFGPGTRLTVL.

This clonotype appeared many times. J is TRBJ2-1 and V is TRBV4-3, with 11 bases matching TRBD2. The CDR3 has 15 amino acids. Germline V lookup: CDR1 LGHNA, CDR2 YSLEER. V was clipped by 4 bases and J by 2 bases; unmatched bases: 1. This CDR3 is CASSLLAGAYNEQFF. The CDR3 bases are TGCGCCAGCAGCCTACTAGCGGGGGCCTACAATGAGCAGTTCTTC.

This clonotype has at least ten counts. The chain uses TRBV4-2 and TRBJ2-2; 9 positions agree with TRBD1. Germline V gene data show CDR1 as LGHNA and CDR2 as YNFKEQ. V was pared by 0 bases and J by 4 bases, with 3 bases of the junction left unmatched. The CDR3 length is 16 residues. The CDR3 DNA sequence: TGTGCCAGCAGCCAAGAGTTACAGGGGGCCACCGGGGAGCTGTTTTTT. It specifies CASSQELQGATGELFF.

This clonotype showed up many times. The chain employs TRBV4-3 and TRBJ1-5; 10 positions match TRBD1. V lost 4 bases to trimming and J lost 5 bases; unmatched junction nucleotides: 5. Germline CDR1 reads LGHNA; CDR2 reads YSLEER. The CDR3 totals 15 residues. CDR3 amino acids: CASSRRQGADQPQHF. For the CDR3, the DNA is TGCGCCAGCAGCCGAAGACAGGGGGCTGATCAGCCCCAGCATTTT.

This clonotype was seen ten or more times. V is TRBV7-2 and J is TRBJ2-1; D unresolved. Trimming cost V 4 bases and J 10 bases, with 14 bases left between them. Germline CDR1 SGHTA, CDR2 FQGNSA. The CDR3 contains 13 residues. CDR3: CASSSSRQEEQFF. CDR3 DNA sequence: TGTGCCAGCAGCTCCTCGAGACAAGAGGAGCAGTTCTTC. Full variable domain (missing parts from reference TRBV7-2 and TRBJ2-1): GAGVSQSPSNKVTEKGKDVELRCDPISGHTALYWYRQSLGQGLEFLIYFQGNSAPDKSGLPSDRFSAERTGGSVSTLTIQRTQQEDSAVYLCASSSSRQEEQFFGPGTRLTVL.

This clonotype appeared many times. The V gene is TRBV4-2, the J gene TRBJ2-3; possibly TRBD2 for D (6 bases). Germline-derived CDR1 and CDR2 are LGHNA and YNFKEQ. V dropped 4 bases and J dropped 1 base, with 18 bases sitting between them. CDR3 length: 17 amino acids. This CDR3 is CASSLGRGGARTDTQYF. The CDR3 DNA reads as TGTGCCAGCAGCCTGGGGCGGGGCGGCGCCCGCACAGATACGCAGTATTTT.

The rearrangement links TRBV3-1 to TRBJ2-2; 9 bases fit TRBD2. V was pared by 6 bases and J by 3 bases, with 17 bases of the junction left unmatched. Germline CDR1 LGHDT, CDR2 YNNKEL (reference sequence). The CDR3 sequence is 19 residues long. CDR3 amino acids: CASSQRPPGLALYTGELFF. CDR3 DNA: TGTGCCAGCAGTCAACGACCACCGGGACTAGCTTTATACACCGGGGAGCTGTTTTTT. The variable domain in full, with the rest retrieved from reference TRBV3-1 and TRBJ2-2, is DTAVSQTPKYLVTQMGNDKSIKCEQNLGHDTMYWYKQDSKKFLKIMFSYNNKELIINETVPNRFSPKSPDKAHLNLHINSLELGDSAVYFCASSQRPPGLALYTGELFFGEGSRLTVL.

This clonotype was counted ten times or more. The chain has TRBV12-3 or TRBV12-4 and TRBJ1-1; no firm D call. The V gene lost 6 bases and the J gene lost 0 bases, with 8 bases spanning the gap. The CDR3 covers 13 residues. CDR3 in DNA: TGTGCCAGCAGCTTCGCGATGAACACTGAAGCTTTCTTT. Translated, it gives CASSFAMNTEAFF.

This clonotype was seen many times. This chain's CDR3 is CASSQDQAATDTQYF. The CDR3 DNA is TGCGCCAGCAGCCAAGATCAGGCGGCAACAGATACGCAGTATTTT. The chain combines TRBV4-3 with TRBJ2-3; no clear D gene. V dropped 0 bases and J dropped 3 bases, with 10 bases sitting between them. From germline, CDR1 is LGHNA and CDR2 YSLEER. The CDR3 contains 15 residues.

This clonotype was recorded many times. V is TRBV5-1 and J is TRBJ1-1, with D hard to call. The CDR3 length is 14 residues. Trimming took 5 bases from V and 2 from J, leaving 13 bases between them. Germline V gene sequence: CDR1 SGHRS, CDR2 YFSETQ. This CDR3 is CASRFQPLNTEAFF. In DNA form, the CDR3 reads TGCGCCAGCAGATTTCAACCCCTTAACACTGAAGCTTTCTTT.

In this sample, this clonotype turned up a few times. The CDR3 loop is CASSSFGTGARETQYF. CDR3 nucleotide sequence: TGTGCCAGCAGCTCGTTCGGGACAGGGGCGAGAGAGACCCAGTACTTC. This rearrangement joins TRBV7-9 to TRBJ2-5; TRBD1 agrees at 10 bases. V trimming: 4 bases; J trimming: 4 bases; junction bases outside the gene matches: 9. Germline V gene lookup returns CDR1 SEHNR and CDR2 FQNEAQ (reference sequence). CDR3 length: 16 amino acids.

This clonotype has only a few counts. The CDR3 DNA is TGCGCATTTCTCATTGGGCAGAACTACGAGCAGTACGTC. Translation gives CAFLIGQNYEQYV. This chain connects TRBV23-1 to TRBJ2-7, with D unresolved. TRBV23-1 is reported as an ORF; its role is uncertain. This CDR3 has 13 residues.

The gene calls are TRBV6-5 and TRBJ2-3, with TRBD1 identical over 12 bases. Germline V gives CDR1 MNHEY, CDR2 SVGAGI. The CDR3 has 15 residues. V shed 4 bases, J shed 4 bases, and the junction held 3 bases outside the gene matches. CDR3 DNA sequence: TGTGCCAGCAGTTCGGGACAGGGGGCGGCAGATACGCAGTATTTT. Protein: CASSSGQGAADTQYF.

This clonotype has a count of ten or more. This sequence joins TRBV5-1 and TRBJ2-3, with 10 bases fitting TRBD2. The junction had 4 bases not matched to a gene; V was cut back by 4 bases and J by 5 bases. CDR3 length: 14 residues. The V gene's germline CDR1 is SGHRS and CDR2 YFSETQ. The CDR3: CASSEGLAIDTQYF. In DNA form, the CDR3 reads TGCGCCAGCAGCGAGGGACTAGCGATAGATACGCAGTATTTT.